The T cell receptor (beta chain) described here comes from a study of neoadjuvant anti-PD-1 for oral cavity cancer. Study findings and constraints: With three patients per group, TCR findings need larger cohorts.

This CDR3 is 16 amino acids long. The V gene end was trimmed by 6 bases and the J gene end by 5 bases; junction bases not matched to a gene: 11. Germline-derived CDR1 and CDR2 are ENHRY and SYGVKD. Clones were read by immunoSEQ multiplex PCR, and TCRdb kept only the in-frame ones, dropping some. The sample contains about 20,000 clones, approximately 70% of which appear only once. As concerns this clone: The antigen is not known.

This TCR was recovered from a person aged 35-80 years with oral cavity squamous cell carcinoma. This chain joins TRBV10-3 and TRBJ1-1, with 11 nucleotides matching TRBD1. Sample: PBMCs, taken before nivolumab (anti-PD-1) treatment. The CDR3 DNA sequence: TGTGCCATCAGGGAGGACAGGGGGCGGGAGAGTACTGAAGCTTTCTTT. Its protein is CAIREDRGRESTEAFF.